This record covers a single TCR beta chain. This clone was counted ten times or more. What this receptor recognizes is not known. Base qualities were left out, and no much larger clone turns up one base away. The meaning of the sample's time point label: posttransplant day relative to BM transplant. The treatment or condition label, as the study defines it: high-dose cyclophosphamide on days +3 and +4 as single-agent GVHD prophylaxis. Busulfan and fludarabine conditioning, a related or unrelated marrow graft, and cyclophosphamide on days +3 and +4 were given to PTCy patients. PTCy-treated patients were drawn from a prospective multi-institutional clinical trial. Peripheral blood and bone marrow mononuclear cells were isolated by Ficoll-Hypaque density centrifugation and cryopreserved. Trimming costs V 0 bases and J 6 bases, and their ends lie 8 bases apart. The CDR3 starts with the cysteine, ends with the phenylalanine, and has 13 residues. Only the CDR3 DNA is retained, 39 bases long and in frame from the first base. The germline V gene gives CDR1 as MNHNS and CDR2 as SASEGT.

This sample was taken from a study of T cells after posttransplantation cyclophosphamide listed by TCRdb under 2016. Notes on the research overall: T cell repertoire reconstitution was tracked by TRB sequencing after myeloablative bone marrow transplantation in which posttransplantation cyclophosphamide was used as GVHD prophylaxis. Antigen receptor sequencing was done on samples from some 40 PTCy-treated patients and from about 17 related bone marrow donors of those patients. Blood from all 34 PTCy patients with 1-year posttransplant specimens was subjected to TRB sequencing. In 3 patients, TRB sequencing was also performed on up to 3 more blood samples taken 2 to 5.2 years after transplant, and in 4 patients, pretransplant blood was also TRB-sequenced. TRA and TRB clonality were tightly correlated in 9 or 10 samples, so subsequent TCR analyses focused on TRB only. Public TRB sequences were queried against a database of over 3,500 sequences associated with responses to pathogens, tumor antigens, self-antigens and alloantigens.

TRB sequencing used genomic DNA with the immunoSEQ assay at survey resolution or the hsTCRB kit. Under the source paper's analysis protocol: The immunoSEQ software handled the initial read processing, while the LymphoSeq R package was used for the repertoire analyses. Clonality was calculated as 1 minus normalized Shannon entropy, and the Gini coefficient was also calculated for each TRB dataset. Phenotypes of unsorted samples were inferred by mapping TRB sequences from sorted subsets of the recipient or donor onto the same recipient's unsorted samples. Here the immuneACCESS table is served through TCRdb, limited to in-frame sequences with V and J called. Missing clones are a known gap in these copies; in checked studies unresolved V genes cover under half, and the rest lacks a known reason. V and J calls and clone size are those listed in that table; D and trimming were worked out from the DNA. The table records over 6,000 clones for this sample, and not one of them appears only once. The ten largest account for roughly 6% of the sample.

Beyond this particular receptor, the publication reports: Donor-recipient similarity was low at 1-2 months but increased during the first year, and donor CD8+ memory clones often dominated later blood repertoires. The TRB repertoires of T cells infiltrating skin or GI tract showed only limited overlap with the TRB repertoires of T cells in blood. Across 45 patients, recipient CMV seropositivity and CMV reactivation were highly associated with TRB clonality; PTCy diversity was similar to CNI/methotrexate controls.

This chain is built from TRBV6-1 and TRBJ1-2; no D segment can be confidently identified. This sample comprised PBMCs, obtained after allogeneic stem cell transplant with posttransplant cyclophosphamide. The TCR comes from a male patient younger than 30 who received an allogeneic stem cell transplant from an unrelated donor, was CMV-positive, and had acute and chronic GVHD. After a transplant, some T cells may be the graft donor's own cells. The base sequence is TGTGCCAGCAGTGAAGCCGGGAACCATGGCTACACCTTC. It encodes CASSEAGNHGYTF.